Below are 18 T cell receptor beta chains sequenced from a single sample in a study of blood T cell repertoires in COVID-19. Sequencing was performed with immunoSEQ multiplex PCR; in TCRdb, only in-frame clones are kept and a portion is missing. The sample yields under 45,000 clones, 65% to 90% seen once. Sequenced input: peripheral blood. The receptors shown here come from a man in his forties with active COVID-19.

This chain links TRBV6-5 with TRBJ1-2; 8 bases line up with TRBD1. Germline CDR1 MNHEY, CDR2 SVGAGI. V shed 7 bases, J shed 0 bases, and the junction held 7 bases outside the gene matches. This CDR3 comprises 15 residues. This CDR3 reads CASTLQGGPNYGYTF. The CDR3 nucleotides read TGTGCCAGCACTCTACAGGGGGGCCCTAACTATGGCTACACCTTC.

The CDR3 spells CASSLQENIQYF. CDR3 sequence (DNA): TGTGCCAGCAGTCTCCAGGAAAACATTCAGTACTTC. The chain is built from TRBV12-3 or TRBV12-4 and TRBJ2-4; D ambiguous. V was clipped by 5 bases and J by 5 bases, with 7 bases between them. This CDR3 comprises 12 residues.

The chain recombines TRBV6-6 with TRBJ1-1; D possibly corresponds to TRBD1 (6 bases). This CDR3 region has 14 residues. Germline V gene sequence: CDR1 MNHNY, CDR2 SVGAGI (reference sequence). Deletions cut 4 bases from V and 1 base from J, with 10 bases between. DNA for the CDR3: TGTGCCAGCAGTTTAGAAGGGGGGAACACTGAAGCTTTCTTT. This translates into CASSLEGGNTEAFF.

This chain joins TRBV5-4 and TRBJ2-7, with TRBD2 matching over 10 bases. The CDR3 has 15 amino acids. With V trimmed by 3 bases and J by 4 bases, 7 bases remained unmatched. Germline V gene lookup returns CDR1 SGHNT and CDR2 YYREEE (reference sequence). The CDR3 sequence: CASSSWTSGLYEQYF. Here the CDR3 DNA reads TGTGCCAGCAGCTCGTGGACTAGCGGCCTATACGAGCAGTACTTC.

A single count supports this clone. CDR3 bases: TGTGCCAGCAGCCCCCAAACAGGGTGGAACACTGAAGCTTTCTTT. Protein product: CASSPQTGWNTEAFF. The chain employs TRBV9 and TRBJ1-1, with D tentatively TRBD1 (6 bases). The germline CDR1 and CDR2 sequences are SGDLS and YYNGEE. CDR3 size: 15 residues. V was trimmed by 4 bases and J by 1 base, leaving 14 bases between them.

Here the CDR3 DNA reads TGCGCCAGCAGCTTGGGCAGGGGGCGATACACTGAAGCTTTCTTT. Translation: CASSLGRGRYTEAFF. The chain couples TRBV5-1 to TRBJ1-1, with TRBD1 identical over 8 bases. Germline CDR1 SGHRS, CDR2 YFSETQ. The J segment lost 3 bases and the V segment lost 0 bases, leaving 4 bases of the junction unmatched. The CDR3 is 15 residues long.

This chain connects TRBV28 to TRBJ2-7; TRBD2 might be the D (6 bases). Germline CDR1 MDHEN, CDR2 SYDVKM. The ends were cut back, 2 bases at V and 2 bases at J, with 13 bases in the middle. The CDR3 totals 15 residues. DNA for the CDR3: TGTGCCAGCAGTTTACGGGGCGGGATCCCCTACGAGCAGTACTTC. Residues: CASSLRGGIPYEQYF.

V is TRBV19 and J is TRBJ1-5; 8 nucleotides match TRBD1. V trimming: 7 bases; J trimming: 6 bases; junction bases outside the gene matches: 14. The CDR3 length is 16 residues. The V gene's germline CDR1 is LNHDA and CDR2 SQIVND (reference sequence). The CDR3 DNA sequence: TGTGCCAGTACCCCTAGAGGCGGACAGGGCGCTCAGCCCCAGCATTTT. It specifies CASTPRGGQGAQPQHF.

The rearrangement joins TRBV6-5 to TRBJ2-7, with 7 bases identical to TRBD2. CDR1 and CDR2 (germline): MNHEY, SVGAGI. After removal of 4 bases from V and 2 bases from J, the junction contained 8 bases not matched to a gene. The CDR3 has 15 amino acids. Written as DNA, the CDR3 is TGTGCCAGCAGTTCAAGCGGGACCCCAACCTACGAGCAGTACTTC. Translating gives CASSSSGTPTYEQYF.

The chain links TRBV7-8 to TRBJ2-7, with D tentatively TRBD1 (6 bases). This CDR3 is 14 amino acids long. CDR1 is SGHVS, CDR2 FQNEAQ, per germline. Trimming shortened V by 5 bases and J by 3 bases, and 14 bases separated the two germline ends. CDR3 sequence: CASSTRTALYEQYF. As DNA, the CDR3 is TGTGCCAGCAGCACCCGGACAGCCCTCTACGAGCAGTACTTC.

This clone showed up just a few times. The J gene is TRBJ1-2, the V gene TRBV4-2, with 10 bases lining up with TRBD1. The CDR3 is 15 residues long. J gave up 8 bases and V 1 base, and 7 bases lay outside the gene matches. From germline, CDR1 is LGHNA and CDR2 YNFKEQ. The CDR3 DNA reads TGTGCCAGCAGCCAAGTAGTAGGACAGGGGGAGGGCTACACCTTC. Its translation: CASSQVVGQGEGYTF.

To note about this clone: This specimen includes other DNA sequences encoding the same CDR3. The gene calls are TRBV11-2 and TRBJ1-1, with D tentatively TRBD1 (5 bases). CDR1 is SGHAT, CDR2 FQNNGV, per germline. The CDR3 totals 13 residues. The V and J ends lost 0 bases and 3 bases respectively, with 5 bases between them. The CDR3 DNA reads as TGTGCCAGCAGCTTAGACAGGGACACTGAAGCTTTCTTT. This codes for CASSLDRDTEAFF.

V gene TRBV5-1 combines with J gene TRBJ1-2; 8 nucleotides align to TRBD1. The germline gives CDR1 SGHRS, CDR2 YFSETQ. The V and J ends lost 4 bases and 4 bases, in that order; junction bases with no gene match: 6. The CDR3 extends over 14 amino acids. CDR3: CASSPGQAGYGYTF. As DNA, the CDR3 is TGCGCCAGCAGCCCGGGACAGGCCGGCTATGGCTACACCTTC.

This chain links TRBV5-1 with TRBJ2-1; TRBD1 might be the D (5 bases). The V and J ends lost 8 bases and 5 bases respectively, with 14 bases between them. This CDR3 has 13 residues. CDR1 and CDR2 from the germline V gene are SGHRS and YFSETQ. The DNA for the CDR3 is TGCGCCAGTTGGAAGGGGCAGGACAATGAGCAGTTCTTC. Residues: CASWKGQDNEQFF.

This chain connects TRBV5-1 to TRBJ1-1; 8 bases line up with TRBD1. The CDR3 spans 16 residues. After removal of 4 bases from V and 4 bases from J, the junction contained 12 bases not matched to a gene. The germline CDR1 and CDR2 sequences are SGHRS and YFSETQ. The CDR3 nucleotides are TGCGCCAGCAGCGCCGGACAGGGAGGCGTCCTCACTGAAGCTTTCTTT. This codes for CASSAGQGGVLTEAFF.

The genes are TRBV7-8 and TRBJ2-7; D unclear. Between the trimmed V and J ends, which lost 5 bases and 6 bases, there was a span of 14 bases. Germline V gene data show CDR1 as SGHVS and CDR2 as FQNEAQ. The length of the CDR3 is 13 residues. The CDR3 nucleotides read TGTGCCAGCAGCGAAGTCCCAGATCGCGAGCAGTACTTC. As protein: CASSEVPDREQYF.

This clone is labeled medium-sized. This CDR3 is CASSGGSLSYEQYF. DNA for the CDR3: TGTGCCAGCAGTGGCGGGTCCCTCTCCTACGAGCAGTACTTC. J is TRBJ2-7 and V is TRBV2, with D possibly TRBD2 on 5 matching bases. The ends were cut back, 4 bases at V and 0 bases at J, with 10 bases in the middle. The CDR3 is 14 residues long. CDR1 is SNHLY, CDR2 FYNNEI, per germline.

The chain combines TRBV5-4 with TRBJ1-1, with TRBD1 matching over 7 bases. Trimming took 1 base from V and 4 from J; bases not matched to a gene: 4. The CDR3 loop spans 14 amino acids. Per the germline V gene, CDR1 is SGHNT and CDR2 is YYREEE (reference sequence). The CDR3 loop reads CASSLKGATTEAFF. The CDR3 coding sequence is TGTGCCAGCAGCTTGAAGGGGGCAACCACTGAAGCTTTCTTT.